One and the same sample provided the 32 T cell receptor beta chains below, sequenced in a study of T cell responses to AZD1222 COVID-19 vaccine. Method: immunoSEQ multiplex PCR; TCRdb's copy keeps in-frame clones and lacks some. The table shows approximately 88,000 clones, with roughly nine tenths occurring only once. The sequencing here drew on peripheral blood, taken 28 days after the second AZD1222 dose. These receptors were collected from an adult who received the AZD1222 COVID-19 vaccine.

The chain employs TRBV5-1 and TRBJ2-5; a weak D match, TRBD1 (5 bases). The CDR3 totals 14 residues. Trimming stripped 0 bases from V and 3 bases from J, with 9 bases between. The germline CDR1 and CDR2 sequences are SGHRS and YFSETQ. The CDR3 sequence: CASSLVVREETQYF. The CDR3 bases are TGCGCCAGCAGCTTGGTTGTCAGGGAAGAGACCCAGTACTTC.

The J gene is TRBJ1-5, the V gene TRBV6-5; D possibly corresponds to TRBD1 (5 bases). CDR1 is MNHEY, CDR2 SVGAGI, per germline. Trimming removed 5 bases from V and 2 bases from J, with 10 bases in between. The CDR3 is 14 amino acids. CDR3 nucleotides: TGTGCCAGCAGTCCCCTGGGGGGCAATCAGCCCCAGCATTTT. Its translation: CASSPLGGNQPQHF.

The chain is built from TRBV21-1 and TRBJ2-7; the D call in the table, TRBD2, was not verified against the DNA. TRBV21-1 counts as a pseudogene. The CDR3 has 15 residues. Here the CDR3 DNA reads TGTGCCAGCTCCGTGAGGGGGGGAGGGTCCTACGAGCAGTACTTC. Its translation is CASSVRGGGSYEQYF.

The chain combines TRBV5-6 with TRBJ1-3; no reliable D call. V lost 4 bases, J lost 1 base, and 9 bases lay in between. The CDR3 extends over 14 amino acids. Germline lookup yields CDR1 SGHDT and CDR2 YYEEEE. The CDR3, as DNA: TGTGCCAGCAGCCCCACGGGATCTGGAAACACCATATATTTT. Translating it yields CASSPTGSGNTIYF. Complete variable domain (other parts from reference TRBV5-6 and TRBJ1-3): DAGVTQSPTHLIKTRGQQVTLRCSPKSGHDTVSWYQQALGQGPQFIFQYYEEEERQRGNFPDRFSGHQFPNYSSELNVNALLLGDSALYLCASSPTGSGNTIYFGEGSWLTVV.

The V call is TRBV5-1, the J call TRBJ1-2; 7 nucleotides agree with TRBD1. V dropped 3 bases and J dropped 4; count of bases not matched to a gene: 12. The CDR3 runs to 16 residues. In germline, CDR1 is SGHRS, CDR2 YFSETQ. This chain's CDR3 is CASSSRRGGAIYGYTF. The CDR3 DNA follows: TGCGCCAGCAGCTCACGAAGAGGGGGCGCTATCTATGGCTACACCTTC.

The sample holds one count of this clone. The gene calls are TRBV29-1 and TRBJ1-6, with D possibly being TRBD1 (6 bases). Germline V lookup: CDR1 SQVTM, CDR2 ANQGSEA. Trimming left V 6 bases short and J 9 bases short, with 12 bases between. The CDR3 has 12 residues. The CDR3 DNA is TGCAGCGTCGGGGACACGGGTTCACCCCTCCACTTT. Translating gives CSVGDTGSPLHF.

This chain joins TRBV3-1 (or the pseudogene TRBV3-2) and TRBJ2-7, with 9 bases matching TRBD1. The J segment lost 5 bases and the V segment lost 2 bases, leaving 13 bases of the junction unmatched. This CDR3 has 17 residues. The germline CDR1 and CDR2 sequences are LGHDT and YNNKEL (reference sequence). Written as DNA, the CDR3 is TGTGCCAGCAGCCAAACTAAAGGTGGGACAGGGAGCCACGAGCAGTACTTC. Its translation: CASSQTKGGTGSHEQYF.

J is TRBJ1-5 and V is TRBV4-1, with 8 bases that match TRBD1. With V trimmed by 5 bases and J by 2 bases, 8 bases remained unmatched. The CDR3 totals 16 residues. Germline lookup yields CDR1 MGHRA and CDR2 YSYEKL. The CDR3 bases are TGCGCCAGCAGCAAACAGGGGGGCCAGGGCAATCAGCCCCAGCATTTT. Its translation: CASSKQGGQGNQPQHF.

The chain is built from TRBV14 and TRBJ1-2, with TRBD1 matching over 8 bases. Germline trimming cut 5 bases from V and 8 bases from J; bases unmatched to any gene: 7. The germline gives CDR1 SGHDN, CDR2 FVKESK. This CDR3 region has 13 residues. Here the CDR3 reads CASSDTTGDGYTF. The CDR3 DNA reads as TGTGCCAGCAGCGATACGACAGGGGACGGCTACACCTTC.

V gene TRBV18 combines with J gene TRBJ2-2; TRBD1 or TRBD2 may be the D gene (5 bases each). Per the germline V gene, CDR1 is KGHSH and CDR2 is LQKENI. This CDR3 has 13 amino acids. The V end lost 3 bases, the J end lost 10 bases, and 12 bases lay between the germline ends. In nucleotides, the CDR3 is TGTGCCAGCTCACCGGGGGATGAACCGGAGCTGTTTTTT. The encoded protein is CASSPGDEPELFF.

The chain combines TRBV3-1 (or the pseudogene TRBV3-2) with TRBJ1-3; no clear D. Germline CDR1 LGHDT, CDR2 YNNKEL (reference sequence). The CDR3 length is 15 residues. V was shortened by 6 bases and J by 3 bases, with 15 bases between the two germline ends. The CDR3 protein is CASSGGVVYGNTIYF. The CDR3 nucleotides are TGTGCCAGCAGTGGCGGGGTGGTTTATGGAAACACCATATATTTT.

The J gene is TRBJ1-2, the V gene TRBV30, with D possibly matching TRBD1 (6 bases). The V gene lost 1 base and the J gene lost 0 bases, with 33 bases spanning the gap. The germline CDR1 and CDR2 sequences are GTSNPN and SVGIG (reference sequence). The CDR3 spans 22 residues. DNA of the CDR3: TGTGCCTGGAGTGGGGGGAGATTACATGGACAGATTCCCTACGAAGCTAACTATGGCTACACCTTC. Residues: CAWSGGRLHGQIPYEANYGYTF.

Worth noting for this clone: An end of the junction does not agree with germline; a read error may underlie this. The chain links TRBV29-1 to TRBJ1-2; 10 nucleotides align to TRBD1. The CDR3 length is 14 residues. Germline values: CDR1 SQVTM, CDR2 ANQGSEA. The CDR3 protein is CSVEGQGVMEGYTF. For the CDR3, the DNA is TGCAGCGTGGAAGGACAGGGGGTGATGGAGGGCTACACCTTC.

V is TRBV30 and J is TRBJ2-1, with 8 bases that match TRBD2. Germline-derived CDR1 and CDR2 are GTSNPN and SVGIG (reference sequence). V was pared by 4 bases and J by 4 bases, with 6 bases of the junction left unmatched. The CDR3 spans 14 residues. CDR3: CAWNRGGLYNEQFF. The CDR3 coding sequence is TGTGCCTGGAACCGCGGGGGGTTGTACAATGAGCAGTTCTTC.

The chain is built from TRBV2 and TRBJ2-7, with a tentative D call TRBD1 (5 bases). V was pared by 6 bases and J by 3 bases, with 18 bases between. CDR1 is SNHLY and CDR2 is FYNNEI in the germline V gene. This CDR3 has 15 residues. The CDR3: CASSQEGHYLYEQYF. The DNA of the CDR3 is TGTGCCAGCAGCCAAGAAGGACATTATCTCTACGAGCAGTACTTC. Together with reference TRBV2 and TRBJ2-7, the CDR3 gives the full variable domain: EPEVTQTPSHQVTQMGQEVILRCVPISNHLYFYWYRQILGQKVEFLVSFYNNEISEKSEIFDDQFSVERPDGSNFTLKIRSTKLEDSAMYFCASSQEGHYLYEQYFGPGTRLTVT.

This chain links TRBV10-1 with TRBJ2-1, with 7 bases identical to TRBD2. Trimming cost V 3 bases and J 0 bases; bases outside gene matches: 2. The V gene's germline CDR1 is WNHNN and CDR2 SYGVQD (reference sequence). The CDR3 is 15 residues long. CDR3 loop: CASSEAGSSYNEQFF. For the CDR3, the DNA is TGCGCCAGCAGTGAAGCGGGAAGCTCCTACAATGAGCAGTTCTTC.

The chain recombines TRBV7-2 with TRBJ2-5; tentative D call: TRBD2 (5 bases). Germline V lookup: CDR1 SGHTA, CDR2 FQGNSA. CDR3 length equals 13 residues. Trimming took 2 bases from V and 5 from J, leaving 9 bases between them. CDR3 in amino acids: CASSLPSRETQYF. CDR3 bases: TGTGCCAGCAGCTTACCTAGCCGCGAGACCCAGTACTTC.

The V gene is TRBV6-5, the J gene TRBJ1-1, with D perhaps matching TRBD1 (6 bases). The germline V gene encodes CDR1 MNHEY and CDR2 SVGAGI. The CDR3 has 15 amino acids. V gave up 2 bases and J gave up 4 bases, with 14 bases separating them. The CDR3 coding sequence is TGTGCCAGCAGTTACCTAGGGACACGCCTCACTGAAGCTTTCTTT. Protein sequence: CASSYLGTRLTEAFF.

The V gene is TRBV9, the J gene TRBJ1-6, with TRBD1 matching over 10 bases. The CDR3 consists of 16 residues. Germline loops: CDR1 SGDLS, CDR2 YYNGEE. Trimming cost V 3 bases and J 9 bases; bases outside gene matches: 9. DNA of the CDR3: TGTGCCAGCAGCGAATACTCGGGACAGGGGTTTTCACCCCTCCACTTT. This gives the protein CASSEYSGQGFSPLHF.

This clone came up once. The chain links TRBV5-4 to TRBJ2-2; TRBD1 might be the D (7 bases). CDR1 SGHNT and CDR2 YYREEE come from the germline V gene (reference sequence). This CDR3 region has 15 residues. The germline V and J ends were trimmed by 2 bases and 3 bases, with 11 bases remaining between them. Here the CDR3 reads CASSLAGGHTGELFF. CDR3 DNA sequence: TGTGCCAGCAGCTTAGCAGGGGGGCACACCGGGGAGCTGTTTTTT.

CDR3 nucleotide sequence: TGTGCCAGCAGCCCCAGGGGGGGTGGCTACACCTTC. It specifies CASSPRGGGYTF. The chain couples TRBV7-9 to TRBJ1-2, with 7 nucleotides matching TRBD1. The CDR3 runs to 12 residues. The junction had 4 bases not matched to a gene; V was cut back by 5 bases and J by 7 bases. CDR1 is SEHNR, CDR2 FQNEAQ, per germline (reference sequence).

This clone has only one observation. This CDR3 is CASSFGWASGNTIYF. In nucleotides, the CDR3 is TGTGCCAGCAGCTTTGGGTGGGCGTCCGGAAACACCATATATTTT. This chain uses TRBV3-1 (or the pseudogene TRBV3-2) with TRBJ1-3; unclear D gene. Deletions cut 5 bases from V and 4 bases from J, with 15 bases between. The CDR3 has 15 amino acids. Germline V gene data show CDR1 as LGHDT and CDR2 as YNNKEL (reference sequence).

The CDR3 nucleotides are TGTGCCAGTAGTATCGGAAACAGGCCTAACACTGAAGCTTTCTTT. Amino acid sequence: CASSIGNRPNTEAFF. The genes are TRBV19 and TRBJ1-1, with D possibly being TRBD1 (5 bases). CDR1 is LNHDA and CDR2 is SQIVND in the germline V gene (reference sequence). There are 15 residues in the CDR3. Trimming removed 3 bases from V and 2 bases from J, with 13 bases in between.

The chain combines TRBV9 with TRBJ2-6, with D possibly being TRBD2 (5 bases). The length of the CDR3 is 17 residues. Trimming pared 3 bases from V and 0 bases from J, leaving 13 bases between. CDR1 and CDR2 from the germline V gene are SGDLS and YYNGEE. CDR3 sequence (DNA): TGTGCCAGCAGCGGGCGAGGGTTACACTCTGGGGCCAACGTCCTGACTTTC. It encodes CASSGRGLHSGANVLTF.

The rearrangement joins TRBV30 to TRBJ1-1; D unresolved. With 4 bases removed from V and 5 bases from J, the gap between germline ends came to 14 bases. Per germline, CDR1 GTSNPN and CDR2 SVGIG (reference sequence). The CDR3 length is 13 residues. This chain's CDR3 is CAWTSGLGTEAFF. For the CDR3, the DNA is TGTGCCTGGACCTCGGGGTTGGGGACTGAAGCTTTCTTT.

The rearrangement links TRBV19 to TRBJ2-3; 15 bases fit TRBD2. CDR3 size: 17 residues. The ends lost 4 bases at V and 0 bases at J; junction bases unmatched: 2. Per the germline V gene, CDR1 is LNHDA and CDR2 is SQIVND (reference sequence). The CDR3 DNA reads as TGTGCCAGTAGTACGGGACTAGCGGGGGGTAGCACAGATACGCAGTATTTT. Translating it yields CASSTGLAGGSTDTQYF. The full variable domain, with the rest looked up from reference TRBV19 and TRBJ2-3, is DGGITQSPKYLFRKEGQNVTLSCEQNLNHDAMYWYRQDPGQGLRLIYYSQIVNDFQKGDIAEGYSVSREKKESFPLTVTSAQKNPTAFYLCASSTGLAGGSTDTQYFGPGTRLTVL.

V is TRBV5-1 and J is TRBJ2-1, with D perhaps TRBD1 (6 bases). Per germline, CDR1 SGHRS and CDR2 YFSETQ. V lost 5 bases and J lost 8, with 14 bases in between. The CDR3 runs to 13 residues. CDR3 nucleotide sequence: TGCGCCAGCAGTCTACAGGGCGACGATGAGCAGTTCTTC. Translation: CASSLQGDDEQFF.

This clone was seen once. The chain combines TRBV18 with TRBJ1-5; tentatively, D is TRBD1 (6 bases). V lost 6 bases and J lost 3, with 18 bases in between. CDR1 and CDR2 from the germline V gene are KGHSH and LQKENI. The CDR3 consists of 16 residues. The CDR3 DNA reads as TGTGCCAGCTCCCTGGGGGGCAGAGGTGACAATCAGCCCCAGCATTTT. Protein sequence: CASSLGGRGDNQPQHF.

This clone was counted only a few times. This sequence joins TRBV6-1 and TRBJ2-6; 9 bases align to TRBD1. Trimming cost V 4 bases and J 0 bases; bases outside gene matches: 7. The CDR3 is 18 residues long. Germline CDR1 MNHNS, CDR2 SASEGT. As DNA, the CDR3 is TGTGCCAGCAGTGTGACCGGGACAGGGCCCTCTGGGGCCAACGTCCTGACTTTC. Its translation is CASSVTGTGPSGANVLTF.

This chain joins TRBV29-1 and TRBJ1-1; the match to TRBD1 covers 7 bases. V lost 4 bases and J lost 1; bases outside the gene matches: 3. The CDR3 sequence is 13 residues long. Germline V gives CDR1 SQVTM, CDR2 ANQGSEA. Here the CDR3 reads CSVGQGSNTEAFF. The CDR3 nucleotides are TGCAGCGTTGGACAGGGATCGAACACTGAAGCTTTCTTT.

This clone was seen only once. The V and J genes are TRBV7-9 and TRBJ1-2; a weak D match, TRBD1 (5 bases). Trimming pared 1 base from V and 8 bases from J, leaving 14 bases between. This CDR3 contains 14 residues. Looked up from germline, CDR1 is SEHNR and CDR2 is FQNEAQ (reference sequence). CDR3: CASSLGGRKAGYTF. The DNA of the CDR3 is TGTGCCAGCAGCTTAGGGGGCCGCAAGGCGGGCTACACCTTC.

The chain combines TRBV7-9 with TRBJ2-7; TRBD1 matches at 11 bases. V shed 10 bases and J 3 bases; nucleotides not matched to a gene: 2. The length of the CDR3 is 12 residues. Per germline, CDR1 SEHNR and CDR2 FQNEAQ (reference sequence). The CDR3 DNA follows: TGTGCCACGGGACAGGGGGGCTACGAGCAGTACTTC. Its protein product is CATGQGGYEQYF.